The 25 T cell receptor beta chains given below trace back to one sample, sequenced in a study of identical twins. MiXCR was run by TCRdb on the 5' RACE reads, yielding one entry per CDR3 protein. Among about 530,000 distinct CDR3 sequences listed, about a fifth were seen once. This sample was shared with a second study, whose subject was yellow fever vaccine responses in identical twins.

Sequencing input: CD4+ T cells sorted from blood. These receptors all stem from a woman aged 18-30 years in good health.

The chain is built from TRBV3-1 and TRBJ2-2; D is unresolved. The V and J ends lost 2 bases and 6 bases respectively, with 16 bases between them. Germline assignment: CDR1 LGHDT and CDR2 YNNKEL (reference sequence). This CDR3 has 16 amino acids. The CDR3 protein is CASSQLKRTAPGELFF. The CDR3 DNA reads as TGTGCCAGCAGCCAACTTAAACGGACCGCCCCCGGGGAGCTGTTTTTT.

This clonotype was recorded at least ten times. The V gene is TRBV5-1, the J gene TRBJ2-5; 8 bases are shared with TRBD1. This CDR3 has 14 residues. With 5 bases clipped from V and 4 bases from J, the junction kept 7 bases outside the gene matches. The germline gives CDR1 SGHRS, CDR2 YFSETQ. The CDR3 DNA sequence: TGCGCCAGCAGACCCGGACAGGGAGGAGAGACCCAGTACTTC. Translation gives CASRPGQGGETQYF.

The chain links TRBV4-1 to TRBJ1-1; 7 nucleotides line up with TRBD1. Losses at the gene ends were 1 base for V and 0 bases for J; bases not matched to a gene: 2. The CDR3 consists of 15 residues. The germline V gene encodes CDR1 MGHRA and CDR2 YSYEKL. As DNA, the CDR3 is TGCGCCAGCAGCCAAGGGGACAGTTTGAACACTGAAGCTTTCTTT. Translated: CASSQGDSLNTEAFF.

This clonotype occurred many times. The CDR3 here is CASSTRQRTDTQYF. The CDR3 DNA sequence: TGCGCCAGCAGCACCCGCCAGCGCACAGATACGCAGTATTTT. V gene TRBV5-1 combines with J gene TRBJ2-3; D not resolved. CDR1 is SGHRS, CDR2 YFSETQ, per germline. V was clipped by 4 bases and J by 1 base, with 10 bases between them. The CDR3 totals 14 residues.

CDR3 loop: CASSYRQAQETQYF. In nucleotides, the CDR3 is TGTGCCAGCAGCTACCGACAGGCGCAAGAGACCCAGTACTTC. The V gene is TRBV21-1, the J gene TRBJ2-5; whether TRBD1, the table's D call, matches the DNA was not checked. TRBV21-1 is reported as a pseudogene. CDR3 size: 14 residues.

This clonotype has only a few counts. DNA for the CDR3: TGCAGCGTTGAAAACAGGGGTAGCACTGAAGCTTTCTTT. The encoded protein is CSVENRGSTEAFF. The chain links TRBV29-1 to TRBJ1-1; 7 nucleotides match TRBD1. The CDR3 length is 13 residues. CDR1 and CDR2 (germline): SQVTM, ANQGSEA. The V gene end was trimmed by 2 bases and the J gene end by 4 bases; junction bases not matched to a gene: 4.

The rearrangement uses TRBV24-1 and TRBJ2-3; TRBD2 aligns across 8 bases. Trimming removed 1 base from V and 6 bases from J; junction bases left unmatched: 11. CDR1 and CDR2 (germline): KGHDR, SFDVKD. This CDR3 has 17 residues. The CDR3 sequence is CATSDLGSGSGFDTQYF. In DNA, the CDR3 is TGTGCCACCAGTGATTTAGGAAGCGGGAGCGGTTTTGATACGCAGTATTTT.

The CDR3 nucleotides read TGTGCCAGCAGCCAAGAAAGTCCAAGGTGGCAGTTCTTC. Its translation: CASSQESPRWQFF. V gene TRBV3-1 combines with J gene TRBJ2-1; D gene uncertain. The length of the CDR3 is 13 residues. CDR1 LGHDT and CDR2 YNNKEL come from the germline V gene (reference sequence). Deletions cut 0 bases from V and 12 bases from J, with 12 bases between.

The chain is built from TRBV7-9 and TRBJ1-3; D gene unclear. The CDR3 sequence is 15 residues long. V lost 4 bases, J lost 0 bases, and 10 bases lay in between. CDR1 is SEHNR and CDR2 is FQNEAQ in the germline V gene (reference sequence). This chain's CDR3 is CASSSVGFSGNTIYF. CDR3 DNA: TGTGCCAGCAGCTCGGTGGGCTTCTCTGGAAACACCATATATTTT.

The chain is built from TRBV27 and TRBJ2-7; 15 bases match TRBD2. The CDR3 sequence is 20 residues long. V was clipped by 5 bases and J by 0 bases; unmatched bases: 14. Germline CDR1 is MNHEY and CDR2 is SMNVEV (reference sequence). The CDR3 DNA sequence: TGTGCCAGCAGTCTAATACCTCCGGGACTAGCGGGAGGCCCCTCCTACGAGCAGTACTTC. Amino acids: CASSLIPPGLAGGPSYEQYF.

This clonotype has more than one count but fewer than ten. The chain recombines TRBV2 with TRBJ2-1, with D possibly being TRBD1 (6 bases). CDR3 length: 11 residues. Trimming stripped 8 bases from V and 15 bases from J, with 17 bases between. Per the germline V gene, CDR1 is SNHLY and CDR2 is FYNNEI. CDR3 sequence: CASQEARGGFF. The DNA for the CDR3 is TGTGCCAGCCAGGAGGCTCGAGGGGGGTTCTTC.

This clonotype showed up just a few times. This chain connects TRBV29-1 to TRBJ1-2; weak D call: TRBD1 (5 bases). This CDR3 spans 13 amino acids. Trimming shortened V by 6 bases and J by 7 bases, and 18 bases separated the two germline ends. CDR1 is SQVTM, CDR2 ANQGSEA, per germline. The CDR3 sequence: CSVSLGGVGGYTF. CDR3 nucleotide sequence: TGCAGCGTCTCCCTGGGGGGTGTGGGTGGCTACACCTTC. Full variable domain (outside the CDR3, taken from reference TRBV29-1 and TRBJ1-2): SAVISQKPSRDICQRGTSLTIQCQVDSQVTMMFWYRQQPGQSLTLIATANQGSEATYESGFVIDKFPISRPNLTFSTLTVSNMSPEDSSIYLCSVSLGGVGGYTFGSGTRLTVV.

The chain couples TRBV20-1 to TRBJ2-7; D is undetermined. V was pared by 0 bases and J by 2 bases, with 8 bases between. Germline V gives CDR1 DFQATT, CDR2 SNEGSKA (reference sequence). The CDR3 extends over 13 amino acids. Here the CDR3 reads CSARDKGPYEQYF. The CDR3 DNA is TGCAGTGCTAGAGATAAGGGCCCCTACGAGCAGTACTTC.

This clonotype was counted between two and nine times. V is TRBV24-1 and J is TRBJ2-2, with 14 bases aligning to TRBD2. Trimming removed 4 bases from V and 6 bases from J; junction bases left unmatched: 12. Germline values: CDR1 KGHDR, CDR2 SFDVKD. The CDR3 covers 19 residues. CDR3: CATSDPAGTSGSRAGELFF. The CDR3 nucleotides are TGTGCCACCAGTGACCCCGCCGGGACTAGCGGGAGTAGGGCCGGGGAGCTGTTTTTT.

The rearrangement joins TRBV7-6 to TRBJ2-2; no clear D gene. Germline CDR1 SGHVS, CDR2 FNYEAQ. There are 16 residues in the CDR3. V gave up 1 base and J gave up 5 bases, with 14 bases separating them. The CDR3 DNA sequence: TGTGCCAGCAGCTTAGTGCCCTCAGAAGGGACCGGGGAGCTGTTTTTT. It codes for CASSLVPSEGTGELFF. Full variable domain (remainder filled in from reference TRBV7-6 and TRBJ2-2): GAGVSQSPRYKVTKRGQDVALRCDPISGHVSLYWYRQALGQGPEFLTYFNYEAQQDKSGLPNDRFSAERPEGSISTLTIQRTEQRDSAMYRCASSLVPSEGTGELFFGEGSRLTVL.

A few counts support this clonotype. The rearrangement links TRBV24-1 to TRBJ2-3, with a tentative D call TRBD1 (5 bases). This CDR3 is built from 15 residues. The V gene lost 2 bases and the J gene lost 2 bases, with 10 bases spanning the gap. The germline CDR1 and CDR2 sequences are KGHDR and SFDVKD. The CDR3 DNA follows: TGTGCCACCAGTGATTCCCGACAGCTCACAGATACGCAGTATTTT. Its protein is CATSDSRQLTDTQYF.

This clonotype was seen many times. J is TRBJ2-3 and V is TRBV12-3 or TRBV12-4; D ambiguous. Between the trimmed V and J ends, which lost 1 base and 4 bases, there was a span of 3 bases. The length of the CDR3 is 12 residues. This CDR3 reads CASSLGSDTQYF. DNA for the CDR3: TGTGCCAGCAGTTTAGGGTCAGATACGCAGTATTTT.

This clonotype was seen a handful of times. J is TRBJ1-5 and V is TRBV15; 7 positions match TRBD1. Germline trimming cut 3 bases from V and 10 bases from J; bases unmatched to any gene: 12. CDR3 length: 15 residues. Germline values: CDR1 LNHNV, CDR2 YYDKDF (reference sequence). The CDR3 loop reads CATSSPGTALLPQHF. DNA for the CDR3: TGTGCCACCAGCAGCCCGGGGACAGCCCTTCTTCCCCAGCATTTT.

This clonotype has only a few counts. This chain uses TRBV27 with TRBJ2-1, with 10 bases matching TRBD2. This CDR3 is built from 15 residues. Per the germline V gene, CDR1 is MNHEY and CDR2 is SMNVEV (reference sequence). Trimming cost V 6 bases and J 4 bases; bases outside gene matches: 6. This CDR3 reads CASSSLAGQYNEQFF. The CDR3 DNA sequence: TGTGCCAGCAGCTCACTAGCGGGACAATACAATGAGCAGTTCTTC.

The V gene is TRBV20-1, the J gene TRBJ2-7; the D gene is possibly TRBD2 (7 bases). Germline V gene data show CDR1 as DFQATT and CDR2 as SNEGSKA (reference sequence). The V end lost 5 bases, the J end lost 6 bases, and 17 bases lay between the germline ends. This CDR3 has 13 amino acids. The DNA of the CDR3 is TGCAGTGCTGGAGGGGGGGGCGCATCCGAGCAGTACGTC. This gives the protein CSAGGGGASEQYV.

Only a few counts were recorded for this clonotype. The V call is TRBV5-1, the J call TRBJ1-1; D is unresolved. The length of the CDR3 is 15 residues. V dropped 6 bases and J dropped 0 bases, with 15 bases sitting between them. Germline CDR1 and CDR2: SGHRS and YFSETQ. CDR3 coding DNA: TGCGCCAGCACTACCCGGCTTGGGGTGAACACTGAAGCTTTCTTT. Its translation is CASTTRLGVNTEAFF.

The gene calls are TRBV6-4 and TRBJ2-1, with 10 bases lining up with TRBD2. J was trimmed by 0 bases and V by 8 bases; bases with no gene match: 13. The CDR3 consists of 18 residues. CDR1 and CDR2 (germline): MRHNA, SNTAGT. The CDR3 loop reads CASSKAGGPVISYNEQFF. The CDR3 nucleotides read TGTGCCAGCTCCAAAGCGGGAGGGCCGGTAATCTCCTACAATGAGCAGTTCTTC.

This clonotype was seen more than once but under ten times. V is TRBV10-3 and J is TRBJ2-1, with 7 bases identical to TRBD2. V trimming: 7 bases; J trimming: 2 bases; junction bases outside the gene matches: 5. CDR1 and CDR2 from the germline V gene are ENHRY and SYGVKD. The CDR3 covers 14 residues. Here the CDR3 DNA reads TGTGCCATCAATGGGACTACAACCTACAATGAGCAGTTCTTC. Translation: CAINGTTTYNEQFF.

This clonotype has only a few counts. V usage is TRBV5-6 and J usage is TRBJ2-7, with unresolved D. This CDR3 comprises 13 residues. Germline V CDR1 and CDR2: SGHDT, YYEEEE. V lost 0 bases and J 7 bases, leaving 11 bases between the germline ends. CDR3 coding DNA: TGTGCCAGCAGCTTGGTTGCAGGTGGTGAGCAGTACGTC. Its protein is CASSLVAGGEQYV.

This clonotype has just one count. The chain couples TRBV18 to TRBJ1-4; the D gene is possibly TRBD1 (6 bases). V shed 4 bases and J shed 7 bases, with 10 bases lying between them. The CDR3 contains 13 residues. Germline CDR1 KGHSH, CDR2 LQKENI. CDR3 bases: TGTGCCAGCTCACTGGGGGCCAGTGAAAAACTGTTTTTT. The encoded protein is CASSLGASEKLFF.